A single sample gave rise to the 32 T cell receptor beta chains below, sequenced in a study of cytomegalovirus exposure and HLA in healthy donors. The PCR employed 60 Vbeta primers together with 13 Jbeta primers. Clones were read by immunoSEQ multiplex PCR, and TCRdb kept only the in-frame ones, dropping some. The sample has 90,000 to 150,000 clones; 77% are singletons. Specimen: PBMCs. Receptors were obtained from a human donor in good health.

The rearrangement links TRBV18 to TRBJ2-3; 7 nucleotides agree with TRBD2. Germline CDR1 KGHSH, CDR2 LQKENI. This CDR3 is built from 14 residues. V was pared by 3 bases and J by 4 bases, with 4 bases of the junction left unmatched. CDR3 coding DNA: TGTGCCAGCTCACCGTCTAGCGGCGCAGATACGCAGTATTTT. Translated, it gives CASSPSSGADTQYF.

The chain recombines TRBV11-3 with TRBJ2-2; 7 bases match TRBD2. CDR1 is SGHNT and CDR2 is YENEEA in the germline V gene. V lost 0 bases, J lost 3 bases, and 7 bases stayed unmatched. The CDR3 is made up of 17 amino acids. DNA of the CDR3: TGTGCCAGCAGCTTAGATTTTACTAGCGCTTACACCGGGGAGCTGTTTTTT. Translating it yields CASSLDFTSAYTGELFF.

Concerning this clone: Other nucleotide sequences from this sample produce the same CDR3. The CDR3 loop is CASSSRQGGTGELFF. The DNA for the CDR3 is TGTGCCAGCAGCTCGAGACAGGGGGGCACCGGGGAGCTGTTTTTT. The chain uses TRBV7-3 and TRBJ2-2, with 9 bases fitting TRBD1. The CDR3 is 15 residues long. Germline-derived CDR1 and CDR2 are SGHTA and FQGTGA. Losses at the gene ends were 4 bases for V and 4 bases for J; bases not matched to a gene: 4.

The V gene is TRBV19, the J gene TRBJ2-1; 12 nucleotides agree with TRBD2. Germline CDR1 is LNHDA and CDR2 is SQIVND (reference sequence). The CDR3 extends over 15 amino acids. Germline trimming cut 9 bases from V and 10 bases from J; bases unmatched to any gene: 13. CDR3 sequence: CASRPGASGRAEQFF. The DNA of the CDR3 is TGTGCCAGCCGACCGGGGGCTAGCGGGAGGGCCGAGCAGTTCTTC.

This chain connects TRBV5-1 to TRBJ2-1; possibly TRBD1 for D (5 bases). V was trimmed by 3 bases and J by 0 bases, leaving 10 bases between them. There are 15 residues in the CDR3. The germline V gene has CDR1 SGHRS and CDR2 YFSETQ. CDR3 bases: TGCGCCAGCAGCTCCCAGGGAAACTCCTACAATGAGCAGTTCTTC. It is translated as CASSSQGNSYNEQFF.

V gene TRBV6-1 combines with J gene TRBJ2-3, with D perhaps matching TRBD1 (6 bases). This CDR3 has 15 residues. The V gene's germline CDR1 is MNHNS and CDR2 SASEGT. Trimming pared 8 bases from V and 3 bases from J, leaving 18 bases between. CDR3 coding DNA: TGTGCCAGCGGTACTCGCAGGGGTTGGACAGATACGCAGTATTTT. Its protein product is CASGTRRGWTDTQYF.

The chain has TRBV27 and TRBJ2-3; D is perhaps TRBD2 (6 bases). Germline lookup yields CDR1 MNHEY and CDR2 SMNVEV (reference sequence). Deletions cut 7 bases from V and 7 bases from J, with 18 bases between. This CDR3 contains 14 residues. CDR3 residues: CASMGGGALNTQYF. CDR3 bases: TGTGCCAGCATGGGGGGAGGAGCATTGAATACGCAGTATTTT.

The chain recombines TRBV28 with TRBJ1-1, with a tentative D call TRBD1 (6 bases). CDR3 length: 16 residues. The germline CDR1 and CDR2 sequences are MDHEN and SYDVKM. V lost 5 bases to trimming and J lost 3 bases, with 19 bases between them. CDR3 residues: CASSKGGGGAYTEAFF. CDR3 DNA sequence: TGTGCCAGCAGTAAAGGCGGTGGGGGCGCGTACACTGAAGCTTTCTTT.

The chain recombines TRBV19 with TRBJ2-7, with D maybe TRBD1 (6 bases). The CDR3 covers 15 residues. V was trimmed by 5 bases and J by 3 bases, leaving 17 bases between them. Germline V gene sequence: CDR1 LNHDA, CDR2 SQIVND (reference sequence). CDR3 amino acids: CASSLRAQGNYEQYF. DNA of the CDR3: TGTGCCAGTAGTCTCCGGGCACAGGGAAACTACGAGCAGTACTTC.

J is TRBJ1-1 and V is TRBV9; 7 nucleotides line up with TRBD1. V shed 3 bases and J 6 bases; nucleotides not matched to a gene: 11. The CDR3 extends over 15 amino acids. Germline V lookup: CDR1 SGDLS, CDR2 YYNGEE. DNA for the CDR3: TGTGCCAGCAGCGCCCAAGGGGGCGAAATTGCTGAAGCTTTCTTT. Translation gives CASSAQGGEIAEAFF.

The genes are TRBV5-1 and TRBJ2-7; D unclear. V shed 4 bases and J shed 1 base, with 18 bases lying between them. This CDR3 contains 16 residues. CDR1 and CDR2 from the germline V gene are SGHRS and YFSETQ. CDR3 residues: CASSPVSSGGSYEQYF. CDR3 DNA sequence: TGCGCCAGCAGCCCCGTTAGTTCTGGCGGATCCTACGAGCAGTACTTC.

The chain is built from TRBV11-3 and TRBJ2-2; no clear D. The germline gives CDR1 SGHNT, CDR2 YENEEA. The CDR3 spans 15 residues. V lost 0 bases to trimming and J lost 5 bases, with 10 bases between them. The CDR3 DNA is TGTGCCAGCAGCTTAGATGGGCCACAAACCGGGGAGCTGTTTTTT. Protein sequence: CASSLDGPQTGELFF. Combining the CDR3 with reference TRBV11-3 and TRBJ2-2 gives the whole variable domain EAGVVQSPRYKIIEKKQPVAFWCNPISGHNTLYWYLQNLGQGPELLIRYENEEAVDDSQLPKDRFSAERLKGVDSTLKIQPAELGDSAVYLCASSLDGPQTGELFFGEGSRLTVL.

The chain links TRBV5-5 to TRBJ2-7; D remains unclear. The ends were cut back, 0 bases at V and 0 bases at J, with 13 bases in the middle. Germline CDR1 and CDR2: SGHKS and YYEKEE (reference sequence). The CDR3 totals 16 residues. In nucleotides, the CDR3 is TGTGCCAGCAGCTTGGCACAGACCTCAAACTCCTACGAGCAGTACTTC. Encoded protein: CASSLAQTSNSYEQYF.

The V gene is TRBV4-2, the J gene TRBJ2-3; TRBD2 aligns across 10 bases. The CDR3 has 16 amino acids. Germline CDR1 and CDR2: LGHNA and YNFKEQ. V shed 4 bases and J 0 bases; nucleotides not matched to a gene: 4. The DNA of the CDR3 is TGTGCCAGCAGCCCAGGGACTAGCGAGAGCACAGATACGCAGTATTTT. Its translation is CASSPGTSESTDTQYF.

V and J are TRBV5-4 and TRBJ2-2; D call uncertain. V was shortened by 4 bases and J by 0 bases, with 13 bases between the two germline ends. The CDR3 is 16 residues long. The germline V gene has CDR1 SGHNT and CDR2 YYREEE (reference sequence). CDR3 nucleotides: TGTGCCAGCAGCCCCTACTCTTCCCCGAACACCGGGGAGCTGTTTTTT. As protein: CASSPYSSPNTGELFF. The whole variable domain, filled in from reference TRBV5-4 and TRBJ2-2, reads ETGVTQSPTHLIKTRGQQVTLRCSSQSGHNTVSWYQQALGQGPQFIFQYYREEENGRGNFPPRFSGLQFPNYSSELNVNALELDDSALYLCASSPYSSPNTGELFFGEGSRLTVL.

The chain recombines TRBV29-1 with TRBJ1-1, with D maybe TRBD1 (5 bases). V was trimmed by 7 bases and J by 5 bases, leaving 14 bases between them. Germline-derived CDR1 and CDR2 are SQVTM and ANQGSEA. The CDR3 is 12 amino acids. The CDR3 bases are TGCAGCGGGGATCCCGGGGGGACTGAAGCTTTCTTT. It yields the protein CSGDPGGTEAFF.

This chain uses TRBV27 with TRBJ1-5; no definite D call. The germline CDR1 and CDR2 sequences are MNHEY and SMNVEV (reference sequence). CDR3 length: 13 residues. V was clipped by 2 bases and J by 7 bases, with 9 bases between them. CDR3 bases: TGTGCCAGCAGTTTACGGGGATCACAGCCCCAGCATTTT. The encoded protein is CASSLRGSQPQHF.

The CDR3 is CASSLSWPVKGNTIYF. Here the CDR3 DNA reads TGTGCCAGCAGTTTATCGTGGCCAGTTAAAGGAAACACCATATATTTT. This sequence joins TRBV28 and TRBJ1-3; D gene ambiguous. CDR3 length: 16 residues. Germline V CDR1 and CDR2: MDHEN, SYDVKM. Trimming cost V 1 base and J 4 bases, with 14 bases left between them.

The sample holds a few counts of this clone. In nucleotides, the CDR3 is TGTGCCATCGGCTCCATAGGAGGTCCATCTAGTGAGCAGTTCTTC. Translating it yields CAIGSIGGPSSEQFF. The gene calls are TRBV10-3 and TRBJ2-1; TRBD2 might be the D (5 bases). Germline V lookup: CDR1 ENHRY, CDR2 SYGVKD. The CDR3 loop spans 15 amino acids. The V and J ends lost 8 bases and 9 bases respectively, with 23 bases between them.

The chain carries TRBV6-1 and TRBJ2-7; 8 nucleotides match TRBD1. This CDR3 spans 14 amino acids. Germline lookup yields CDR1 MNHNS and CDR2 SASEGT. The V segment lost 5 bases and the J segment 4 bases; nucleotides outside the gene matches: 7. The CDR3 coding sequence is TGTGCCAGCAGTTTCGGACAGGGTGGGTACGAGCAGTACTTC. Amino acids: CASSFGQGGYEQYF.

The chain joins TRBV6-5 to TRBJ1-2; 10 bases map to TRBD1. The CDR3 extends over 11 amino acids. Germline loops: CDR1 MNHEY, CDR2 SVGAGI. The junction had 3 bases not matched to a gene; V was cut back by 9 bases and J by 8 bases. Here the CDR3 reads CASGQGGGYTF. DNA for the CDR3: TGTGCCAGTGGACAGGGGGGAGGCTACACCTTC.

For this clone: A read error may produce the germline difference seen at one junction end. The rearrangement links TRBV7-7 to TRBJ2-3, with no clear D. This CDR3 contains 13 residues. Germline V gene lookup returns CDR1 SSHAT and CDR2 FNYEAQ (reference sequence). The DNA for the CDR3 is TGTGCTAGCAGCTTAGCCGGTGCAGATACGCAGTATTTT. Protein sequence: CASSLAGADTQYF.

The chain has TRBV28 and TRBJ1-2; the D gene is possibly TRBD1 (6 bases). The V gene's germline CDR1 is MDHEN and CDR2 SYDVKM. Between the trimmed V and J ends, which lost 6 bases and 1 base, there was a span of 9 bases. This CDR3 region has 13 residues. The CDR3 DNA is TGTGCCAGCAGCGAAGGGGGTAACTATGGCTACACCTTC. This translates into CASSEGGNYGYTF.

The chain combines TRBV6-5 with TRBJ2-7, with 7 bases aligning to TRBD1. The CDR3 loop spans 14 amino acids. CDR1 is MNHEY and CDR2 is SVGAGI in the germline V gene. Unmatched junction bases numbered 6, after V lost 6 bases and J lost 1 base. The CDR3 here is CASSRQGTSYEQYF. CDR3 DNA: TGTGCCAGCAGCCGACAGGGCACATCCTACGAGCAGTACTTC.

The chain uses TRBV6-4 and TRBJ2-5; a possible D gene is TRBD2 (7 bases). The CDR3 runs 14 residues. CDR1 and CDR2 (germline): MRHNA, SNTAGT. The ends were cut back, 6 bases at V and 7 bases at J, with 18 bases in the middle. The CDR3 here is CASSPGGAGVTQYF. In DNA, the CDR3 is TGTGCCAGCAGCCCTGGGGGGGCTGGTGTGACCCAGTACTTC.

V is TRBV5-1 and J is TRBJ2-5, with 8 bases matching TRBD2. The J call is in doubt because the DNA end fits TRBJ2-7 better. CDR1 and CDR2 (germline): SGHRS, YFSETQ. The CDR3 is 13 residues long. The CDR3 protein is CASSSGLEYEQYF. The CDR3 DNA reads TGCGCCAGCAGCTCGGGACTAGAGTACGAGCAGTACTTC.

The rearrangement joins TRBV6-4 to TRBJ2-1; the D gene is possibly TRBD2 (6 bases). This CDR3 region has 12 residues. V lost 8 bases and J lost 9, with 14 bases in between. Germline assignment: CDR1 MRHNA and CDR2 SNTAGT. The CDR3 DNA reads TGTGCCAGCCGCGGGGATGGGGCTGAGCAGTTCTTC. Translated, it gives CASRGDGAEQFF.

This clone showed up just once. The V and J genes are TRBV6-5 and TRBJ2-7, with D possibly TRBD1 on 5 matching bases. Germline lookup yields CDR1 MNHEY and CDR2 SVGAGI. V gave up 6 bases and J gave up 0 bases, with 15 bases separating them. CDR3 size: 15 residues. The CDR3 region has the DNA TGTGCCAGCAGCCGGGCGGACACCGACTCCTACGAGCAGTACTTC. Its protein is CASSRADTDSYEQYF.

The V gene is TRBV28, the J gene TRBJ2-1; 9 nucleotides line up with TRBD1. J was trimmed by 4 bases and V by 7 bases; bases with no gene match: 11. This CDR3 region has 16 residues. Germline CDR1 is MDHEN and CDR2 is SYDVKM. In nucleotides, the CDR3 is TGTGCCAGCAAACAGGGGGCTACTAGCAGTTACAATGAGCAGTTCTTC. Encoded protein: CASKQGATSSYNEQFF.

The chain joins TRBV28 to TRBJ1-5; D not certain. Trimming removed 6 bases at V and 4 bases at J, with 13 bases between. Per germline, CDR1 MDHEN and CDR2 SYDVKM. CDR3 length equals 14 residues. CDR3 DNA sequence: TGTGCCAGCAGCTTGAGGCAGCCGAATCAGCCCCAGCATTTT. Its translation is CASSLRQPNQPQHF.

J is TRBJ2-1 and V is TRBV11-2, with 14 bases aligning to TRBD2. The length of the CDR3 is 17 residues. Losses at the gene ends were 5 bases for V and 10 bases for J; bases not matched to a gene: 13. The germline gives CDR1 SGHAT, CDR2 FQNNGV. CDR3 loop: CASSPPGRTSGRLEQFF. The CDR3 DNA reads TGTGCCAGCAGCCCCCCGGGACGGACTAGCGGGAGGCTCGAGCAGTTCTTC. Based on the CDR3 plus reference TRBV11-2 and TRBJ2-1, the full variable domain is EAGVAQSPRYKIIEKRQSVAFWCNPISGHATLYWYQQILGQGPKLLIQFQNNGVVDDSQLPKDRFSAERLKGVDSTLKIQPAKLEDSAVYLCASSPPGRTSGRLEQFFGPGTRLTVL.

The chain couples TRBV27 to TRBJ1-4, with TRBD1 matching 11 bases. Germline lookup yields CDR1 MNHEY and CDR2 SMNVEV (reference sequence). CDR3 length equals 16 residues. V was clipped by 5 bases and J by 6 bases; unmatched bases: 8. For the CDR3, the DNA is TGTGCCAGCAGTGTAAAATTGGGACAGGGGGATGAAAAACTGTTTTTT. Protein: CASSVKLGQGDEKLFF.